This entry lists 9 T cell receptor beta chains sequenced from one sample in a study of blood T cell repertoires in COVID-19. TCRdb's copy holds only in-frame clones and misses some; the assay was immunoSEQ multiplex PCR. The table has roughly 230,000 clones, more than 65% seen once. Sequenced sample: peripheral blood. These receptors were obtained from a woman older than 75 with acute or convalescent COVID-19.

The V and J genes are TRBV6-5 and TRBJ2-3, with D perhaps TRBD2 (5 bases). Germline-derived CDR1 and CDR2 are MNHEY and SVGAGI. CDR3 length: 15 residues. V was pared by 2 bases and J by 2 bases, with 11 bases between. The DNA of the CDR3 is TGTGCCAGCAGTTACACCGGACTCGACACAGATACGCAGTATTTT. It encodes CASSYTGLDTDTQYF.

V gene TRBV5-8 combines with J gene TRBJ1-5, with D possibly being TRBD1 (6 bases). V lost 4 bases, J lost 3 bases, and 14 bases lay in between. Germline V gives CDR1 SGHTS, CDR2 YDEGEE. The CDR3 covers 15 residues. This chain's CDR3 is CASSADSISNQPQHF. The CDR3 coding sequence is TGTGCCAGCAGCGCGGACAGTATTTCCAATCAGCCCCAGCATTTT.

J is TRBJ1-5 and V is TRBV7-8, with 7 positions matching TRBD1. Germline V gene lookup returns CDR1 SGHVS and CDR2 FQNEAQ. The ends lost 7 bases at V and 3 bases at J; junction bases unmatched: 9. The CDR3 contains 15 residues. The CDR3 loop is CASIPGQYPNQPQHF. Written as DNA, the CDR3 is TGTGCCAGCATCCCGGGACAGTACCCCAATCAGCCCCAGCATTTT.

In DNA form, the CDR3 reads TGTGCCAGCAGTGAAAGTGACAGGGGGCTTTGGACTGAAGCTTTCTTT. Translation: CASSESDRGLWTEAFF. The chain links TRBV2 to TRBJ1-1; 10 bases agree with TRBD1. CDR1 and CDR2 (germline): SNHLY, FYNNEI. V was pared by 2 bases and J by 5 bases, with 8 bases of the junction left unmatched. The CDR3 is 16 residues long.

This sequence joins TRBV3-1 (or the pseudogene TRBV3-2) and TRBJ1-5; 8 bases agree with TRBD1. The length of the CDR3 is 14 residues. V shed 3 bases and J 6 bases; nucleotides not matched to a gene: 4. CDR1 is LGHDT and CDR2 is YNNKEL in the germline V gene (reference sequence). CDR3 sequence: CASSQDRAGQPQHF. CDR3 DNA: TGTGCCAGCAGCCAGGACAGGGCTGGTCAGCCCCAGCATTTT.

J is TRBJ2-7 and V is TRBV2, with TRBD1 identical over 8 bases. With 3 bases clipped from V and 6 bases from J, the junction kept 7 bases outside the gene matches. The CDR3 runs 14 residues. The germline V gene has CDR1 SNHLY and CDR2 FYNNEI. CDR3 residues: CASSENRGASEQYF. In DNA, the CDR3 is TGTGCCAGCAGTGAGAACAGGGGGGCGTCCGAGCAGTACTTC.

This clone is a singleton in its sample. The chain joins TRBV6-5 to TRBJ1-6; a possible D gene is TRBD1 (5 bases). CDR1 is MNHEY, CDR2 SVGAGI, per germline. Trimming took 2 bases from V and 6 from J, leaving 11 bases between them. This CDR3 region has 15 residues. CDR3 DNA: TGTGCCAGCAGTTACACGCACGGGGGTAATTCACCCCTCCACTTT. Protein product: CASSYTHGGNSPLHF.

The gene calls are TRBV19 and TRBJ1-5; 7 bases are shared with TRBD1. Trimming at V came to 11 bases and at J to 0 bases, leaving 10 bases not matched to a gene. This CDR3 spans 15 amino acids. Per germline, CDR1 LNHDA and CDR2 SQIVND (reference sequence). Written as DNA, the CDR3 is TGTGCCGTACAGGGGACCGGGAATAGCAATCAGCCCCAGCATTTT. It codes for CAVQGTGNSNQPQHF.

The CDR3 DNA is TGTGCCAGCAGCTTAGCGACTAGCCTTGAGCAGTTCTTC. This encodes CASSLATSLEQFF. The rearrangement links TRBV7-2 to TRBJ2-1; 7 bases agree with TRBD2. V lost 0 bases to trimming and J lost 9 bases; unmatched junction nucleotides: 2. Germline V gives CDR1 SGHTA, CDR2 FQGNSA. The CDR3 loop spans 13 amino acids.